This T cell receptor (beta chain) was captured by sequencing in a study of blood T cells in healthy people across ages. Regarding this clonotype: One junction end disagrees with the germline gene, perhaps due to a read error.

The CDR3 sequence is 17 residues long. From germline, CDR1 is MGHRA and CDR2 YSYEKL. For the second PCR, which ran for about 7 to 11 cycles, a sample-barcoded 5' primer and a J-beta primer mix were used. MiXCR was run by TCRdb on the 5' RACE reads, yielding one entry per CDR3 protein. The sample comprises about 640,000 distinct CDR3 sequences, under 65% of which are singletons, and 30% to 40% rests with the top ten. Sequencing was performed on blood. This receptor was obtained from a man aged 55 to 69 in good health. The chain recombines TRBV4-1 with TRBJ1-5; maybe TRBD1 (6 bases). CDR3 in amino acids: CASSQEGGAYSNQPQHF. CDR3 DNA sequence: TGCGCCAGCAGCCAAGAGGGGGGGGCTTATAGCAACCAGCCCCAGCATTTT.